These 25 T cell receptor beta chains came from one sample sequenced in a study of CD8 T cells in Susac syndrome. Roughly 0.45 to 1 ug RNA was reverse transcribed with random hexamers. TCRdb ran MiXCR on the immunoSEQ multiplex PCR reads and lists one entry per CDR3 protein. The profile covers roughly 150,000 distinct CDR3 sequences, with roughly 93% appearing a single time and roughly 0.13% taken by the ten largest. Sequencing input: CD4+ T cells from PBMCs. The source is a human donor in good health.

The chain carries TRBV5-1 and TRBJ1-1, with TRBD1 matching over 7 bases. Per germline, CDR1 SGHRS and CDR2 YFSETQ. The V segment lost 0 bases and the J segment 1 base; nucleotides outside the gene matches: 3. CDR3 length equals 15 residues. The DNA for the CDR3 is TGCGCCAGCAGCTTGGAAAGGACAGGGAACACTGAAGCTTTCTTT. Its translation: CASSLERTGNTEAFF.

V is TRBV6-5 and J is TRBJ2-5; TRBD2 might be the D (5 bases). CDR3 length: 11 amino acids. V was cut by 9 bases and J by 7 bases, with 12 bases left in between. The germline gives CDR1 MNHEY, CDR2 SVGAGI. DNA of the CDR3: TGTGCCAGTAGCATCCGGGGGACCCAGTACTTC. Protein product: CASSIRGTQYF.

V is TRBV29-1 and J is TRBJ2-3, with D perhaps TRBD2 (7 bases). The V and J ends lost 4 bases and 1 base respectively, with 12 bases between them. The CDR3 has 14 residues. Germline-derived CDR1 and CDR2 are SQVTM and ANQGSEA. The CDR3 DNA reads TGCAGCGTTGTGGCGGGGGCCCGCACAGATACGCAGTATTTT. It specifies CSVVAGARTDTQYF.

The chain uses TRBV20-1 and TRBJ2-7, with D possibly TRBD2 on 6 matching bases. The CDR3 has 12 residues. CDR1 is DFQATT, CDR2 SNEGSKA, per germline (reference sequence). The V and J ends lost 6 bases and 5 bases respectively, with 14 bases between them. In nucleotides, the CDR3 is TGCAGTGCCGTGCGCGGGGACCACGAGCAGTACTTC. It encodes CSAVRGDHEQYF.

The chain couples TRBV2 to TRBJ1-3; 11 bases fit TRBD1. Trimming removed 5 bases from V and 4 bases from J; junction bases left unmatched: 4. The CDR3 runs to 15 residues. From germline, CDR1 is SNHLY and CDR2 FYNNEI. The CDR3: CASSQDRGRGNTIYF. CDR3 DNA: TGTGCCAGCAGTCAGGACAGGGGGCGAGGAAACACCATATATTTT. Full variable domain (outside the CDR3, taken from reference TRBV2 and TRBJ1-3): EPEVTQTPSHQVTQMGQEVILRCVPISNHLYFYWYRQILGQKVEFLVSFYNNEISEKSEIFDDQFSVERPDGSNFTLKIRSTKLEDSAMYFCASSQDRGRGNTIYFGEGSWLTVV.

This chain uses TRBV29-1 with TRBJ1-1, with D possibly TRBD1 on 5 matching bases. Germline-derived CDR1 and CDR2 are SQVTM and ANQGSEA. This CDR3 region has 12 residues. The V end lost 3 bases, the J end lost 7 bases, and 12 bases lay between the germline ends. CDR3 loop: CSVERGGGEAFF. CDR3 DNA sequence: TGCAGCGTTGAGAGGGGTGGAGGTGAAGCTTTCTTT.

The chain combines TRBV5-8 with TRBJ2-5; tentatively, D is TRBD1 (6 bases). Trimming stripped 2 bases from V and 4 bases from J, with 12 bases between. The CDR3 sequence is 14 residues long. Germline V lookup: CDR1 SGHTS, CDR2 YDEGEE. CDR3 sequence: CASSLAGARETQYF. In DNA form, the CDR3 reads TGTGCCAGCAGCTTAGCAGGGGCGAGAGAGACCCAGTACTTC.

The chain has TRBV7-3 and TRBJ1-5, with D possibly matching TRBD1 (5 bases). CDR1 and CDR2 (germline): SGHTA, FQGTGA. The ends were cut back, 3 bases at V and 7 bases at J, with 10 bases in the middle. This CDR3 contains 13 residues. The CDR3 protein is CASSFFPGQPQHF. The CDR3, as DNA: TGTGCCAGCAGCTTTTTTCCAGGGCAGCCCCAGCATTTT.

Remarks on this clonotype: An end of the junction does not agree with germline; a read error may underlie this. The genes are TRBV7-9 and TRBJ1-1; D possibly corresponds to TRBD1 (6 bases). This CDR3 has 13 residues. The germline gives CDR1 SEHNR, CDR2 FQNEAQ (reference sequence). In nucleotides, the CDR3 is TGTTCCAGCAGCCAAGGGGGGGGGACTGAAGTTTTCTTT. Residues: CSSSQGGGTEVFF.

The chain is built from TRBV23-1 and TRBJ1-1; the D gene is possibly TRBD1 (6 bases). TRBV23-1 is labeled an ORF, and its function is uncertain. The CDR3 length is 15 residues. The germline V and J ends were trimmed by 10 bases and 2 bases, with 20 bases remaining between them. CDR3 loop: CAIYREWRGNTEAFF. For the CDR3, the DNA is TGCGCCATATACAGGGAATGGAGGGGTAACACTGAAGCTTTCTTT.

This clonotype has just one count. The CDR3 is CASSYSTGTSYNSPLHF. CDR3 nucleotides: TGTGCCAGCAGTTACTCCACCGGGACTTCCTATAATTCACCCCTCCACTTT. The chain couples TRBV6-5 to TRBJ1-6, with a tentative D call TRBD1 (5 bases). The CDR3 is made up of 17 amino acids. Germline-derived CDR1 and CDR2 are MNHEY and SVGAGI. Deletions cut 0 bases from V and 1 base from J, with 10 bases between.

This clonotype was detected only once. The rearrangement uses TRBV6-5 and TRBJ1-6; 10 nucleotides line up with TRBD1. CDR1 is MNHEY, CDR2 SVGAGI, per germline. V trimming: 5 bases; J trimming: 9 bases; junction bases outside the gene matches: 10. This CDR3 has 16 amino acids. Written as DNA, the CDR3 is TGTGCCAGCAGTCACAAAACCGGGACAGGGGTTTCACCCCTCCACTTT. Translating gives CASSHKTGTGVSPLHF.

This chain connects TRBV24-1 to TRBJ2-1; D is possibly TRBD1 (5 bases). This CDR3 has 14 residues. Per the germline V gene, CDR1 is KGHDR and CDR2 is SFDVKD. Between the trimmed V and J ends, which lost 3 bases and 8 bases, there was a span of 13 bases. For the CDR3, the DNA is TGTGCCACCAGTGATCGCAGGGTGGAAGATGAGCAGTTCTTC. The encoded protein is CATSDRRVEDEQFF.

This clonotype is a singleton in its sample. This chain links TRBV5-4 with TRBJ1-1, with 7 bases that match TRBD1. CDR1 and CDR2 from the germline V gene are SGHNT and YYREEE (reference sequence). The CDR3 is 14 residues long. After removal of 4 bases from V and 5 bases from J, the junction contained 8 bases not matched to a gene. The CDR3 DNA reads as TGTGCCAGCAGCAGACCAGGGGGTCGGACTGAAGCTTTCTTT. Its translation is CASSRPGGRTEAFF.

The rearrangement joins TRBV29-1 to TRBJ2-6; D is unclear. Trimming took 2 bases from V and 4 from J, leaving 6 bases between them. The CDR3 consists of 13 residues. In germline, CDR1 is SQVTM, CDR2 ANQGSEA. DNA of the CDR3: TGCAGCGTTGAAAACCCCGGGGCCAACGTCCTGACTTTC. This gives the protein CSVENPGANVLTF.

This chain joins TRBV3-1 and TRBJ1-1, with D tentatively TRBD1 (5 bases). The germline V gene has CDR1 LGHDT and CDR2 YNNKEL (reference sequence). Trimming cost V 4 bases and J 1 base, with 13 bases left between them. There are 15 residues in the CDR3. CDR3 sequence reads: CASSRQGTENTEAFF. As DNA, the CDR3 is TGTGCCAGCAGCCGCCAAGGGACGGAGAACACTGAAGCTTTCTTT.

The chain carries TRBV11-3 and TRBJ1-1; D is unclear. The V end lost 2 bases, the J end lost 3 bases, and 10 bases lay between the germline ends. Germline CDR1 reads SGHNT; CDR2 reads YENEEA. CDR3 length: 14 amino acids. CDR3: CASSLRRWDTEAFF. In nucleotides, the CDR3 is TGTGCCAGCAGCTTAAGGCGGTGGGACACTGAAGCTTTCTTT. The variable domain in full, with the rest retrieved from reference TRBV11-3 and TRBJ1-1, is EAGVVQSPRYKIIEKKQPVAFWCNPISGHNTLYWYLQNLGQGPELLIRYENEEAVDDSQLPKDRFSAERLKGVDSTLKIQPAELGDSAVYLCASSLRRWDTEAFFGQGTRLTVV.

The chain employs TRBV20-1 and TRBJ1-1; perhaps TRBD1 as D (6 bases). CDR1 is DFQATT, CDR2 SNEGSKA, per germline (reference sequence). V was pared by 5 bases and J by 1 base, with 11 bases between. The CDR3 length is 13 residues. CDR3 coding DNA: TGCAGTGCTTCCCCGGACAGGAACACTGAAGCTTTCTTT. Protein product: CSASPDRNTEAFF.

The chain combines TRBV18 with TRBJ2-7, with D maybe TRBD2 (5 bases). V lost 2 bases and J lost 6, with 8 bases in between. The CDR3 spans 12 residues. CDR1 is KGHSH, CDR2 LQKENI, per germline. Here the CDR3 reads CASSPRGIEQYF. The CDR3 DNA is TGTGCCAGCTCACCAAGAGGGATCGAGCAGTACTTC.

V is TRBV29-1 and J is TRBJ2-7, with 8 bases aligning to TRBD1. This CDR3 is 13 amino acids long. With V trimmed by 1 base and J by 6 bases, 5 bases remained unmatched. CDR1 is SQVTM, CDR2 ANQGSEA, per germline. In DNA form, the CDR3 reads TGCAGCGTTGAAGGGACAGGGTTTGGCGAGCAGTACTTC. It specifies CSVEGTGFGEQYF.

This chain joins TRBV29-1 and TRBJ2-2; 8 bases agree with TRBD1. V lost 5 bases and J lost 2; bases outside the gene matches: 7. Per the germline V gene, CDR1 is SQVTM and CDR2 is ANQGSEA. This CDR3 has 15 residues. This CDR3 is CSVTSGTGNTGELFF. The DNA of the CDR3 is TGCAGCGTTACGTCCGGGACAGGAAACACCGGGGAGCTGTTTTTT.

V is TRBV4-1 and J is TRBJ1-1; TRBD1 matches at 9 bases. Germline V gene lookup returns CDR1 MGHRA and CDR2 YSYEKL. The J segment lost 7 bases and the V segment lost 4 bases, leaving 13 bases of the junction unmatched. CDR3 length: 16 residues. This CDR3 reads CASSPSPGQGQVEAFF. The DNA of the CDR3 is TGCGCCAGCAGCCCCAGTCCGGGACAGGGTCAAGTTGAAGCTTTCTTT.

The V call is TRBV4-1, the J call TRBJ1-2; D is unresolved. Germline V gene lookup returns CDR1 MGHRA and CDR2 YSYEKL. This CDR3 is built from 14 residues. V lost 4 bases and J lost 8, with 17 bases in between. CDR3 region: CASSLTKTSGGYTF. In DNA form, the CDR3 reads TGCGCCAGCAGCCTCACAAAAACAAGCGGGGGCTACACCTTC.

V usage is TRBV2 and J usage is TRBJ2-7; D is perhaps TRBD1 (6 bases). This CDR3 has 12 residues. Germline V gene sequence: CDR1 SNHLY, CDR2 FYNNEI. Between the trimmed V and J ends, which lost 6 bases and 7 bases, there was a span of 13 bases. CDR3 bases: TGTGCCAGCAGGGCGGACAGTTGGGAGCAGTACTTC. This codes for CASRADSWEQYF. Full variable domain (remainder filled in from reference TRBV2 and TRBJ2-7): EPEVTQTPSHQVTQMGQEVILRCVPISNHLYFYWYRQILGQKVEFLVSFYNNEISEKSEIFDDQFSVERPDGSNFTLKIRSTKLEDSAMYFCASRADSWEQYFGPGTRLTVT.

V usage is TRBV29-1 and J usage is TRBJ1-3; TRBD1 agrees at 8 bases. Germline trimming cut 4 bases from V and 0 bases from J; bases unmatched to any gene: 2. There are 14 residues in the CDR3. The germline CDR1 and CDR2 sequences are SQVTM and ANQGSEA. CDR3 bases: TGCAGCGTTGTAACAGGGGGCTCTGGAAACACCATATATTTT. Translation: CSVVTGGSGNTIYF.